The rows below give T cell receptor beta chains drawn from one sample of a study of T cells in Graves' hyperthyroidism and ophthalmopathy. TCRdb fed the multiplex PCR reads into MiXCR, producing one record per CDR3 protein. The table records hundreds of thousands of distinct CDR3 sequences, approximately 40% of them present only once. Sample: blood. All receptors come from a woman aged 40 to 50 with Graves' hyperthyroidism. The CDR3 runs from the conserved cysteine through the conserved F or W. Fields, in order: V gene, D gene, J gene, clone size, CDR3 protein, CDR3 DNA. The D gene is left open where the match is weak. Rows may omit the clone size; those that give it use once, few, many or a size class.

TRBV12-3/TRBV12-4	TRBD1	TRBJ1-1	many	CASSRQGYGEAFF	TGTGCCAGCAGTCGACAGGGTTACGGTGAAGCTTTCTTT
TRBV7-9	TRBD1	TRBJ2-1	-	CASSSGQGGYNEQFF	TGTGCCAGCAGCTCGGGACAGGGAGGATACAATGAGCAGTTCTTC
TRBV24-1	TRBD1	TRBJ2-7	-	CATSETGDSYEQYF	TGTGCCACCAGTGAGACAGGGGACTCCTACGAGCAGTACTTC
TRBV7-3	TRBD1	TRBJ1-2	many	CASSQGTASRGDGYTF	TGTGCCAGCAGCCAGGGGACAGCTAGCAGGGGAGATGGCTACACCTTC
TRBV2	-	TRBJ2-5	many	CASTGGGTQYF	TGTGCCAGCACTGGCGGAGGGACCCAGTACTTC
TRBV10-3	-	TRBJ1-2	many	CAISESDGNYGYTF	TGTGCCATCAGTGAGTCAGACGGCAACTATGGCTACACCTTC
TRBV7-2	-	TRBJ2-5	-	CASSQEGVWETQYF	TGTGCCAGCAGCCAAGAAGGGGTCTGGGAGACCCAGTACTTC
TRBV29-1	-	TRBJ2-1	-	CSVEKGINEQFF	TGCAGCGTTGAAAAAGGGATAAATGAGCAGTTCTTC
TRBV2	-	TRBJ2-5	-	CASSYSTAETQYF	TGTGCCAGCAGTTACTCGACAGCGGAGACCCAGTACTTC
TRBV29-1	-	TRBJ2-7	-	CSVDDGEYEQYF	TGCAGCGTTGACGACGGGGAATACGAGCAGTACTTC
TRBV19	-	TRBJ1-2	-	CASSLTKVPNYGYTF	TGTGCCAGTAGTCTCACAAAGGTCCCTAACTATGGCTACACCTTC
TRBV5-1	-	TRBJ1-1	-	CASSPEAGITEAFF	TGTGCCAGCAGCCCAGAAGCAGGGATCACTGAAGCTTTCTTT
TRBV9	TRBD1	TRBJ2-2	-	CASSVGWTGEF	TGTGCCAGCAGCGTAGGGTGGACAGGGGAGTTT
TRBV10-2	TRBD1	TRBJ2-7	-	CASSRTGAGEQYF	TGCGCCAGCAGTCGGACAGGGGCGGGGGAGCAGTACTTC
TRBV5-4	TRBD1	TRBJ2-7	-	CASSKLETGF	TGTGCCAGCAGCAAACTCGAGACAGGGTTC
TRBV7-6	TRBD1	TRBJ2-7	once	CASSSLTGYREQYF	TGTGCCAGCAGCAGCCTGACAGGGTACCGCGAGCAGTACTTC
TRBV7-6	-	TRBJ1-5	-	CASTPGWVNSNQPQHF	TGTGCCAGCACACCGGGTTGGGTTAATAGCAATCAGCCCCAGCATTTT
TRBV2	TRBD2	TRBJ2-1	few	CASSGLAGGRNEQFF	TGTGCCAGCAGTGGTTTAGCGGGAGGACGGAATGAGCAGTTCTTC
TRBV28	-	TRBJ1-2	few	CASSLGTEGYTF	TGTGCCAGCAGCCTTGGAACGGAGGGCTACACCTTC
TRBV7-9	-	TRBJ2-7	-	CASSQAVHNEQYF	TGTGCCAGCAGCCAGGCGGTCCACAATGAGCAGTACTTC
TRBV13	-	TRBJ1-4	-	CASSKNRDEKLFF	TGTGCCAGCAGCAAAAACAGGGATGAAAAACTGTTTTTT
TRBV10-3	TRBD1	TRBJ1-5	many	CAINGQGGGQPQHF	TGTGCCATCAACGGACAGGGAGGTGGTCAGCCCCAGCATTTT
TRBV20-1	-	TRBJ2-1	-	CSAWAGVVNEQFF	TGCAGTGCTTGGGCAGGGGTGGTCAATGAGCAGTTCTTC
TRBV7-8	TRBD1	TRBJ2-2	many	CASSTRTGKTTGELFF	TGTGCCAGCAGCACGAGGACAGGAAAAACCACCGGGGAGCTGTTTTTT
TRBV5-5	-	TRBJ2-7	-	CASSLKPQGNYEQYF	TGTGCCAGCAGCTTGAAACCCCAGGGGAACTACGAGCAGTACTTC